One T cell receptor beta chain is described in this entry. What it binds is not known. Time point in this sample: patch test 3, about 24 weeks after DPC sensitization. Treatment described: therapeutic diphenylcyclopropenone sensitization with weekly scalp DPC. The study extracted total RNA from unfractionated whole blood. The data were taken from a study of human T cells and chemical hapten exposure. Across the study: Patients, a majority of them female, were diagnosed with alopecia areata, totalis or universalis.

The V and J ends lost 3 bases and 8 bases, in that order; junction bases with no gene match: 9. CDR1 SGHAT and CDR2 FQDESV come from the germline V gene (reference sequence). CDR3 size: 15 residues. Single cDNA molecules in the library carried unique molecular identifiers attached during preparation. One entry per CDR3 protein, called by TCRdb with MiXCR from the RACE reads. The sample includes 95,000 to 150,000 distinct CDR3 sequences, around 10% seen only once; the top ten take 2% to 2.5%. Regarding the study as a whole: The number of TCRs above 1 in 1000 frequency did not change after DPC sensitization.

The sequence was collected from a woman between 45 and 60 years old with alopecia areata. Some clones in this sample may be carry-over from other donors' samples. This chain uses TRBV11-1 with TRBJ2-1; 8 bases line up with TRBD2. The sequenced sample was whole blood, obtained in connection with sensitization to the hapten diphenylcyclopropenone (DPC). The CDR3 sequence: CASSFRGGSSDEQFF. CDR3 nucleotide sequence: TGTGCCAGCAGCTTCCGGGGGGGCAGTTCAGATGAGCAGTTCTTC.